The 21 T cell receptor beta chains presented below share a single source sample, sequenced in a study of blood T cell repertoires in COVID-19. Here immunoSEQ multiplex PCR was the method, and the copy in TCRdb shows in-frame clones only, minus some. The sample contains around 290,000 clones, 70% to 90% of which appear only once. Material for sequencing was PBMCs or T cells enriched from blood (not recorded which). The source is a woman between 55 and 75 years old in a cohort exposed to, infected with or recovered from COVID-19 (not recorded which).

The genes are TRBV30 and TRBJ1-4; D is ambiguous. Germline CDR1 is GTSNPN and CDR2 is SVGIG (reference sequence). The CDR3 extends over 11 amino acids. Between the trimmed V and J ends, which lost 4 bases and 8 bases, there was a span of 8 bases. The CDR3 DNA sequence: TGTGCCTGGATGGAGGCCGAAAAACTGTTTTTT. It codes for CAWMEAEKLFF.

The rearrangement uses TRBV25-1 and TRBJ1-3, with TRBD1 as a possible D gene (5 bases). Looked up from germline, CDR1 is MGHDK and CDR2 is SYGVNS. CDR3 size: 14 residues. V lost 2 bases, J lost 2 bases, and 7 bases lay in between. In DNA, the CDR3 is TGTGCCAGCAGTGAAGGGGGGGCTGGAAACACCATATATTTT. It is translated as CASSEGGAGNTIYF.

This clone was seen once. J is TRBJ1-5 and V is TRBV7-2; D unresolved. The CDR3 extends over 15 amino acids. The germline V and J ends were trimmed by 3 bases and 1 base, with 10 bases remaining between them. CDR1 SGHTA and CDR2 FQGNSA come from the germline V gene. The CDR3 DNA follows: TGTGCCAGCAGCTTGCGGGGAAGGAGCAATCAGCCCCAGCATTTT. Translation gives CASSLRGRSNQPQHF. The full variable domain, completed using reference TRBV7-2 and TRBJ1-5, is GAGVSQSPSNKVTEKGKDVELRCDPISGHTALYWYRQSLGQGLEFLIYFQGNSAPDKSGLPSDRFSAERTGGSVSTLTIQRTQQEDSAVYLCASSLRGRSNQPQHFGDGTRLSIL.

This rearrangement joins TRBV19 to TRBJ2-2; possibly TRBD2 for D (5 bases). The CDR3 is 15 residues long. Germline V lookup: CDR1 LNHDA, CDR2 SQIVND (reference sequence). Trimming pared 3 bases from V and 4 bases from J, leaving 12 bases between. The DNA for the CDR3 is TGTGCCAGTAGTATCTCTGGACTGTCCACCGGGGAGCTGTTTTTT. It translates to CASSISGLSTGELFF.

The chain carries TRBV28 and TRBJ2-7; 9 bases are a match to TRBD1. V was pared by 2 bases and J by 4 bases, with 9 bases of the junction left unmatched. The germline V gene encodes CDR1 MDHEN and CDR2 SYDVKM. There are 16 residues in the CDR3. The DNA of the CDR3 is TGTGCCAGCAGTTTAAGAGGGACAGGGTTTAGTTACGAGCAGTACTTC. The encoded protein is CASSLRGTGFSYEQYF.

This rearrangement joins TRBV5-3 to TRBJ2-6, with TRBD1 matching over 11 bases. TRBV5-3 falls under the ORF class, with uncertain function. With 8 bases clipped from V and 0 bases from J, the junction kept 4 bases outside the gene matches. The CDR3 has 16 residues. The CDR3 coding sequence is TGTGCCAGGTGGGACAGGGGGAGCTCTGGGGCCAACGTCCTGACTTTC. It specifies CARWDRGSSGANVLTF.

This rearrangement joins TRBV10-2 to TRBJ1-1, with D possibly matching TRBD1 (5 bases). The V end lost 3 bases, the J end lost 0 bases, and 11 bases lay between the germline ends. The CDR3 is made up of 15 amino acids. Germline V CDR1 and CDR2: WSHSY, SAAADI. This CDR3 reads CASSDLARVNTEAFF. CDR3 coding DNA: TGCGCCAGCAGTGATCTCGCCAGGGTGAACACTGAAGCTTTCTTT.

This clone was recorded a few times. The CDR3 reads CASSHRDRGSEQYF. CDR3 coding DNA: TGTGCCAGCAGTCACCGGGACAGGGGGTCCGAGCAGTACTTC. The rearrangement links TRBV5-4 to TRBJ2-7, with 11 bases aligning to TRBD1. Trimming at V came to 5 bases and at J to 6 bases, leaving 7 bases not matched to a gene. This CDR3 comprises 14 residues. The germline gives CDR1 SGHNT, CDR2 YYREEE (reference sequence). The whole variable domain, filled in from reference TRBV5-4 and TRBJ2-7, reads ETGVTQSPTHLIKTRGQQVTLRCSSQSGHNTVSWYQQALGQGPQFIFQYYREEENGRGNFPPRFSGLQFPNYSSELNVNALELDDSALYLCASSHRDRGSEQYFGPGTRLTVT.

This chain links TRBV6-5 with TRBJ2-7; D is possibly TRBD2 (5 bases). CDR3 length: 14 amino acids. V lost 6 bases and J 3 bases, leaving 15 bases between the germline ends. CDR1 MNHEY and CDR2 SVGAGI come from the germline V gene. The CDR3 sequence is CASSTAELYYEQYF. DNA for the CDR3: TGTGCCAGCAGCACAGCGGAGCTTTACTACGAGCAGTACTTC.

This clone was seen only once. The chain has TRBV3-1 (or the pseudogene TRBV3-2) and TRBJ2-2; D unresolved. This CDR3 contains 15 residues. Trimming shortened V by 4 bases and J by 5 bases, and 14 bases separated the two germline ends. CDR1 and CDR2 from the germline V gene are LGHDT and YNNKEL (reference sequence). CDR3 sequence reads: CASSPEGRLTGELFF. The CDR3 nucleotides read TGTGCCAGCAGCCCTGAAGGCAGGTTGACCGGGGAGCTGTTTTTT.

V is TRBV7-2 and J is TRBJ2-2, with a weak D call TRBD2 (6 bases). In germline, CDR1 is SGHTA, CDR2 FQGNSA. This CDR3 has 14 residues. Between the trimmed V and J ends, which lost 5 bases and 4 bases, there was a span of 11 bases. DNA of the CDR3: TGTGCCAGCAGCCCCCTCGGGGGCACCGGGGAGCTGTTTTTT. It is translated as CASSPLGGTGELFF.

This chain joins TRBV5-6 and TRBJ2-2; D is possibly TRBD2 (6 bases). Trimming cost V 3 bases and J 3 bases, with 15 bases left between them. Germline V CDR1 and CDR2: SGHDT, YYEEEE. The CDR3 runs 16 residues. CDR3 residues: CASSSSGSGYTGELFF. The DNA for the CDR3 is TGTGCCAGCAGCTCCTCGGGTAGCGGCTACACCGGGGAGCTGTTTTTT.

The J gene is TRBJ2-3, the V gene TRBV28, with 11 bases aligning to TRBD2. CDR3 length: 16 amino acids. Per the germline V gene, CDR1 is MDHEN and CDR2 is SYDVKM. V lost 7 bases and J lost 0; bases outside the gene matches: 6. CDR3 sequence (DNA): TGTGCCAGCAAGAATAGCGGGAGGGCAAGCACAGATACGCAGTATTTT. Translated, it gives CASKNSGRASTDTQYF.

The CDR3 sequence is CATRDSGSSYEQYF. The DNA of the CDR3 is TGTGCCACCAGAGATAGCGGGTCCTCCTACGAGCAGTACTTC. V is TRBV24-1 and J is TRBJ2-7; 7 bases line up with TRBD2. Per germline, CDR1 KGHDR and CDR2 SFDVKD. Losses at the gene ends were 7 bases for V and 0 bases for J; bases not matched to a gene: 5. The CDR3 runs 14 residues.

This clone was seen a few times. The CDR3: CASSPTVSSYNEQFF. Here the CDR3 DNA reads TGTGCCAGCAGCCCAACAGTCAGCTCCTACAATGAGCAGTTCTTC. V gene TRBV5-4 combines with J gene TRBJ2-1; D is unresolved. This CDR3 contains 15 residues. In germline, CDR1 is SGHNT, CDR2 YYREEE (reference sequence). Trimming cost V 4 bases and J 0 bases, with 11 bases left between them.

This chain joins TRBV4-1 and TRBJ1-4; 7 bases map to TRBD1. V was pared by 0 bases and J by 3 bases, with 7 bases of the junction left unmatched. Germline-derived CDR1 and CDR2 are MGHRA and YSYEKL. The CDR3 is 17 residues long. The CDR3, as DNA: TGCGCCAGCAGCCAAGAGTCGGGGACAGCCCCTAATGAAAAACTGTTTTTT. The encoded protein is CASSQESGTAPNEKLFF.

This clone showed up just once. The chain uses TRBV7-9 and TRBJ2-1, with a possible D match to TRBD2 (5 bases). The CDR3 extends over 13 amino acids. Germline assignment: CDR1 SEHNR and CDR2 FQNEAQ (reference sequence). V gave up 5 bases and J gave up 10 bases, with 15 bases separating them. CDR3 sequence (DNA): TGTGCCAGCAGCCCAGGAAGCGGAAAAGAGCAGTTCTTC. Amino acids: CASSPGSGKEQFF.

This chain links TRBV7-9 with TRBJ2-5, with 7 bases that match TRBD1. Trimming took 3 bases from V and 2 from J; bases not matched to a gene: 6. The CDR3 consists of 15 residues. Per germline, CDR1 SEHNR and CDR2 FQNEAQ (reference sequence). CDR3 nucleotides: TGTGCCAGCAGCTTCGGGACAGTCCTTCAAGAGACCCAGTACTTC. Translation gives CASSFGTVLQETQYF.

The CDR3 bases are TGTGCCAGCAGTCGACAGGGGAACAATCAGCCCCAGCATTTT. Encoded protein: CASSRQGNNQPQHF. V is TRBV6-5 and J is TRBJ1-5, with TRBD1 identical over 8 bases. V was clipped by 5 bases and J by 3 bases; unmatched bases: 3. The CDR3 consists of 14 residues. Germline V CDR1 and CDR2: MNHEY, SVGAGI.

The gene calls are TRBV7-3 and TRBJ2-5; 8 bases align to TRBD2. With 2 bases clipped from V and 4 bases from J, the junction kept 6 bases outside the gene matches. Germline V lookup: CDR1 SGHTA, CDR2 FQGTGA. CDR3 length: 15 residues. The CDR3 coding sequence is TGTGCCAGCAGCTTACGCGGGAGGTTTTTAGAGACCCAGTACTTC. Amino acids: CASSLRGRFLETQYF.

The chain carries TRBV27 and TRBJ2-3; 7 nucleotides agree with TRBD1. V lost 5 bases to trimming and J lost 2 bases; unmatched junction nucleotides: 4. The CDR3 is 14 amino acids. Germline V gives CDR1 MNHEY, CDR2 SMNVEV (reference sequence). The CDR3 DNA follows: TGTGCCAGCAGTCGGGACAGATACACAGATACGCAGTATTTT. Amino acids: CASSRDRYTDTQYF.